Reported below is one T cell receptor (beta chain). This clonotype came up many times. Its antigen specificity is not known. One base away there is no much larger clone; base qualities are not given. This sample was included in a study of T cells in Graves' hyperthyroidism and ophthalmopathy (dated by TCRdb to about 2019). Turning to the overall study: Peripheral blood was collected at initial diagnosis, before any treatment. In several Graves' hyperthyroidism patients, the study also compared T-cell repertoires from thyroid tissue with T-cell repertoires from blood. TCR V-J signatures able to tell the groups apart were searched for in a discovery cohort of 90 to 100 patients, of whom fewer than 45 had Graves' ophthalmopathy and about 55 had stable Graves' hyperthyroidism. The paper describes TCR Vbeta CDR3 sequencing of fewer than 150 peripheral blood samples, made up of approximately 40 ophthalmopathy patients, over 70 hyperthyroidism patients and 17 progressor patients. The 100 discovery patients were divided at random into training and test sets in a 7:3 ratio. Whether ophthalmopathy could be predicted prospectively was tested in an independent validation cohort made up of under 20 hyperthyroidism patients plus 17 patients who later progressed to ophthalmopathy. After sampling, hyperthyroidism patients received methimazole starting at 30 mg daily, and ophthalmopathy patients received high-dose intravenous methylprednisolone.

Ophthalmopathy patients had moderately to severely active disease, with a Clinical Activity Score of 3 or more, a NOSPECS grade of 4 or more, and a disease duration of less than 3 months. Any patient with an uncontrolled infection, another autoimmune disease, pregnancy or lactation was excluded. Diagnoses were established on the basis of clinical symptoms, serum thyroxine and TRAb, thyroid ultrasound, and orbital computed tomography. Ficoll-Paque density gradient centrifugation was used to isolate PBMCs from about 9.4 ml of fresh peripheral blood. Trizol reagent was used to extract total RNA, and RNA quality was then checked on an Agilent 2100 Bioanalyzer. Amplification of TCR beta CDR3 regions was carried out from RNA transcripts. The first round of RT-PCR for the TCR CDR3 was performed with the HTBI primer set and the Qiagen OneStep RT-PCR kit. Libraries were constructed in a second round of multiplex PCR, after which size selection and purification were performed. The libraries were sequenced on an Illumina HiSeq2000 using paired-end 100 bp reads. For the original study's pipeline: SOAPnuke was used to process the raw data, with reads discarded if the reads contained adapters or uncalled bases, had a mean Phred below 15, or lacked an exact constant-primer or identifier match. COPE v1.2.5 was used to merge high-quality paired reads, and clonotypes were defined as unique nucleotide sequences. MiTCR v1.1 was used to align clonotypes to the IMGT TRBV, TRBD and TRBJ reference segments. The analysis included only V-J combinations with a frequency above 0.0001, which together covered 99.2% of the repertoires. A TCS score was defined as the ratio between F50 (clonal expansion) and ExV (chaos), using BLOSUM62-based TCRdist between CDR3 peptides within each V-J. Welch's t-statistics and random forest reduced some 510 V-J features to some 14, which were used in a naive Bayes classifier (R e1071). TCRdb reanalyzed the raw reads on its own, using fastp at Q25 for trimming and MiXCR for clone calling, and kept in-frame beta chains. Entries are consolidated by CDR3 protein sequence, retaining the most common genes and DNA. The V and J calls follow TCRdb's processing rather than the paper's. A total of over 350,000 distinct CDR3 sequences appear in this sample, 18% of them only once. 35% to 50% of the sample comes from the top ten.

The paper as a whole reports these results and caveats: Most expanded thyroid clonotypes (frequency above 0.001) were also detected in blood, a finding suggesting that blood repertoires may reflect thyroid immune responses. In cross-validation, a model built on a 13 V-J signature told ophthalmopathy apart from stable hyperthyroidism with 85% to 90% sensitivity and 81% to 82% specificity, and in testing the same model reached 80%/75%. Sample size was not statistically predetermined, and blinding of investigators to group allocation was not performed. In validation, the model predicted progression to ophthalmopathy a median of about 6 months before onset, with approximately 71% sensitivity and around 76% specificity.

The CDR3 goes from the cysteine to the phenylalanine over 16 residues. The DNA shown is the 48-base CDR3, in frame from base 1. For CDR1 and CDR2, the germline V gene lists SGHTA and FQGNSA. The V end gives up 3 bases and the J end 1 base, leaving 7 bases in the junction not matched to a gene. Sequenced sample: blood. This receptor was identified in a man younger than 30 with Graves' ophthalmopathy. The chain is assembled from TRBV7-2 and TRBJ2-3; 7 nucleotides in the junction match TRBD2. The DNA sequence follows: TGTGCCAGCAGCTTCCAGGTCAGCGGGGGCACAGATACGCAGTATTTT. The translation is CASSFQVSGGTDTQYF. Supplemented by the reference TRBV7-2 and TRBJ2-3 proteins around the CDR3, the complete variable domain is GAGVSQSPSNKVTEKGKDVELRCDPISGHTALYWYRQSLGQGLEFLIYFQGNSAPDKSGLPSDRFSAERTGGSVSTLTIQRTQQEDSAVYLCASSFQVSGGTDTQYFGPGTRLTVL.